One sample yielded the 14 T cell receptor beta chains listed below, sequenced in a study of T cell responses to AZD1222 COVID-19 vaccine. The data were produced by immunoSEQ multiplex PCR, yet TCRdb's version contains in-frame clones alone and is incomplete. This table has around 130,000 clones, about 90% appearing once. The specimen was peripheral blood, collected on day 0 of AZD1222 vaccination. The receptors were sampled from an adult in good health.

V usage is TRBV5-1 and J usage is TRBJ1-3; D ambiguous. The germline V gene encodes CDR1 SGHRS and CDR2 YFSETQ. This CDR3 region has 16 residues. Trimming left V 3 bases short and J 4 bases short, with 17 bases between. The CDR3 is CASSSTLGLPGNTIYF. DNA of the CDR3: TGCGCCAGCAGCTCAACATTAGGTCTCCCCGGAAACACCATATATTTT.

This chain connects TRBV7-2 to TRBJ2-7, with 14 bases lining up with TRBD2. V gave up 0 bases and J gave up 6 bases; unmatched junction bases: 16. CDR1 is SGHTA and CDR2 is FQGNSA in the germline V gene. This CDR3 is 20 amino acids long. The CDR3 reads CASSLAGFGTSGRGSVEQYF. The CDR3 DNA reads TGTGCCAGCAGCTTAGCCGGGTTTGGGACTAGCGGGAGAGGATCGGTCGAGCAGTACTTC. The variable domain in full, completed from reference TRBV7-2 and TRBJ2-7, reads GAGVSQSPSNKVTEKGKDVELRCDPISGHTALYWYRQSLGQGLEFLIYFQGNSAPDKSGLPSDRFSAERTGGSVSTLTIQRTQQEDSAVYLCASSLAGFGTSGRGSVEQYFGPGTRLTVT.

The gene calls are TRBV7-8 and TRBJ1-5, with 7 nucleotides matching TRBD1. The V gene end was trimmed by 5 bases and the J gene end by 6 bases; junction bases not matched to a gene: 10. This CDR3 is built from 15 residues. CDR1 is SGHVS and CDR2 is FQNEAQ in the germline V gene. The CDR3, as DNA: TGTGCCAGCAGCCCCAGGACAGGAGGAGGTCAGCCCCAGCATTTT. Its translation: CASSPRTGGGQPQHF.

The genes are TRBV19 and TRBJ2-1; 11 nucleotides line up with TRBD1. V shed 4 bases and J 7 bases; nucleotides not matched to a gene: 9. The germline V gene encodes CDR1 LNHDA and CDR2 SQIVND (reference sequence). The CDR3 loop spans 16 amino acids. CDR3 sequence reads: CASSNPGTGGVNEQFF. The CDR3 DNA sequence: TGTGCCAGTAGTAACCCCGGGACAGGGGGTGTGAATGAGCAGTTCTTC.

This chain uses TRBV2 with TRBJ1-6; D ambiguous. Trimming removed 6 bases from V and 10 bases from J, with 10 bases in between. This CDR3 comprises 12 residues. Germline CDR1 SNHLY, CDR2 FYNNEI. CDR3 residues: CASRELGSPLHF. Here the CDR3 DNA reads TGTGCCAGCAGGGAACTGGGCTCACCCCTCCACTTT.

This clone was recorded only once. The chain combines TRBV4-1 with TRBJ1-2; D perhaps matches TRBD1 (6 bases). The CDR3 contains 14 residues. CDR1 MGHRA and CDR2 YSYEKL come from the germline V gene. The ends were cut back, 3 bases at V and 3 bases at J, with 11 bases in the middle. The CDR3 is CASSQGAEDYGYTF. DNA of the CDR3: TGCGCCAGCAGCCAGGGGGCGGAGGACTATGGCTACACCTTC.

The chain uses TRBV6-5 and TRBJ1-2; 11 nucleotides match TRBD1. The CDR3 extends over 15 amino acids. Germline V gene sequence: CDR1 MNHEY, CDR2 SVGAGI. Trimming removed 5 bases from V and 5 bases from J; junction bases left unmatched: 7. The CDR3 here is CASSIGQGAGYGYTF. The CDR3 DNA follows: TGTGCCAGCAGTATTGGACAGGGGGCGGGGTATGGCTACACCTTC.

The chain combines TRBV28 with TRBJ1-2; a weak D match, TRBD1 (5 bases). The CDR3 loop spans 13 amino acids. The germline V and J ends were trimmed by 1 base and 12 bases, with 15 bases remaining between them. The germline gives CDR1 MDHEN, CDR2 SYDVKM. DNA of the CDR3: TGTGCCAGCAGTTTATCAATGGGGCCGGACCACACCTTC. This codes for CASSLSMGPDHTF.

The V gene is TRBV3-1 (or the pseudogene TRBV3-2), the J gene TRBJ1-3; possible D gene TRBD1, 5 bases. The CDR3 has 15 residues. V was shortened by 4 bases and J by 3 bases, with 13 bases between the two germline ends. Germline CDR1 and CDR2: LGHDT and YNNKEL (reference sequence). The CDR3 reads CASSRGFGGGNTIYF. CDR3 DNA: TGTGCCAGCAGCCGGGGCTTCGGAGGTGGAAACACCATATATTTT.

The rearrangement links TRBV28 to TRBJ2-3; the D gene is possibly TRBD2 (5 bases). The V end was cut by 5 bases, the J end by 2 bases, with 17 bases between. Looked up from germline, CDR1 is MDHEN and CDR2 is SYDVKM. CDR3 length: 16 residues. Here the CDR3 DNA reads TGTGCCAGCAGTCCCTCGTCCGGGGTAAACACAGATACGCAGTATTTT. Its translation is CASSPSSGVNTDTQYF.

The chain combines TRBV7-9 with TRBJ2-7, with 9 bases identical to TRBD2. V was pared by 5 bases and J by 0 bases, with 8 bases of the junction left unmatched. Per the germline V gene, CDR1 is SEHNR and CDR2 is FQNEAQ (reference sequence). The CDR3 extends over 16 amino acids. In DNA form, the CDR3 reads TGTGCCAGCAGCCCGAAGACTAGCGGACACTCCTACGAGCAGTACTTC. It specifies CASSPKTSGHSYEQYF.

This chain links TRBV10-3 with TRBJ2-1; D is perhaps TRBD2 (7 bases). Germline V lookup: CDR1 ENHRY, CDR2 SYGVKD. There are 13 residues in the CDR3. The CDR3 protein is CSNGGRGMDEQFF. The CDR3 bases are TGTTCCAACGGGGGGCGGGGCATGGATGAGCAGTTCTTC.

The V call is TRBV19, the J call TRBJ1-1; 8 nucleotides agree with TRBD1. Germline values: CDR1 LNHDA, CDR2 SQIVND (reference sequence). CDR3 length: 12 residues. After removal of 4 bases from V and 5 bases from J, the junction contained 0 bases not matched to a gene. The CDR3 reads CASSRDRTEAFF. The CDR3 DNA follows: TGTGCCAGTAGTAGGGACAGGACTGAAGCTTTCTTT.

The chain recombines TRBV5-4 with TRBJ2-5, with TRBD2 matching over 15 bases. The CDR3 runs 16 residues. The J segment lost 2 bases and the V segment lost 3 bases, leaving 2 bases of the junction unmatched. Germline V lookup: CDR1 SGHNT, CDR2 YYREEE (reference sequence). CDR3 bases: TGTGCCAGCAGCTCTGGACTAGCGGGAGGGCAAGAGACCCAGTACTTC. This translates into CASSSGLAGGQETQYF. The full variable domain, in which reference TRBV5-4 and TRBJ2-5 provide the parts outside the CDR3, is ETGVTQSPTHLIKTRGQQVTLRCSSQSGHNTVSWYQQALGQGPQFIFQYYREEENGRGNFPPRFSGLQFPNYSSELNVNALELDDSALYLCASSSGLAGGQETQYFGPGTRLLVL.